The subject of this entry is one T cell receptor (beta chain). The data are from a study of response to subunit inactivated influenza vaccine. TCRdb itself ran the RT-PCR reads through MiXCR, one entry per CDR3 protein. The profile shows hundreds of thousands of distinct CDR3 sequences, 11% of them singletons. There are 16 residues in the CDR3. After removal of 6 bases from V and 4 bases from J, the junction contained 11 bases not matched to a gene. The same specimen was also included in a second study, on T cells expressing NK-cell markers. This second study notes: Researchers built TCR beta cDNA using 5'RACE template switching with UMIs.

V gene TRBV12-3 or TRBV12-4 combines with J gene TRBJ2-4; TRBD1 agrees at 8 bases. This sequence was found in a man aged 45-65 years who received an inactivated influenza vaccine. The material sequenced was PBMCs from blood, taken on the day of vaccination. Here the CDR3 reads CASSPWGQDAKNIQYF. CDR3 coding DNA: TGTGCCAGCAGCCCTTGGGGACAGGATGCGAAAAACATTCAGTACTTC.